The entry that follows covers one T cell receptor (beta chain) sequence. This specimen comes from a study of blood T cell repertoires in COVID-19. For the study at large: The United States, Italy and Spain provided the acute and convalescent COVID-19 samples.

Original handling: For nucleated cells, counts were estimated from reference gene primer amplification. The protocol was immunoSEQ multiplex PCR, while the TCRdb copy is restricted to in-frame clones and leaves out a portion. The V and J calls and clone size were taken over from that table, and D and trimming were inferred from the DNA. The table has approximately 360,000 clones, roughly 90% seen once. Individuals drawn from around 25 US areas were roughly 18 to 95 years old. Participants had their cohort set by participant-reported clinical history. The CDR3 consists of 14 residues. Germline V gene lookup returns CDR1 WNHNN and CDR2 SYGVQD (reference sequence). Trimming removed 4 bases at V and 0 bases at J, with 6 bases between.

Sequencing input: PBMCs or T cells enriched from blood (not recorded which). This chain uses TRBV10-1 with TRBJ2-2; tentatively, D is TRBD1 (5 bases). The source of this sequence is a woman aged 25-40 years with acute COVID-19. CDR3 DNA: TGCGCCAGCAGTGGCAGGGCGAACACCGGGGAGCTGTTTTTT. Its protein product is CASSGRANTGELFF.